These T cell receptor beta chains were read from a single sample in a study of a mutant IDH1 vaccine in newly diagnosed glioma. Method: immunoSEQ multiplex PCR; TCRdb's copy keeps in-frame clones and lacks some. In the table there are fewer than 90,000 clones, approximately 88% of which are singletons. These TCRs' antigens remain unknown. This specimen consisted of PBMCs, obtained from a glioma patient whose treatment included an IDH1 peptide vaccine. These receptors were collected from a man aged 18-30 years with glioma. The CDR3 runs from the conserved cysteine through the conserved F or W. Each record gives: D gene, J gene, V gene, clone size, CDR3 DNA, CDR3 protein. The D gene is left open where the match is weak. Only part of the rows carry a size: once, few, many, or a class if the clone is expanded.

d_call: -; j_call: TRBJ2-1; v_call: TRBV28; clone_size: -; cdr3_nt: TGTGCCAGCAGTTTCCGGGGGCTTGAGCAGTTCTTC; cdr3_aa: CASSFRGLEQFF
d_call: -; j_call: TRBJ2-3; v_call: TRBV5-6; clone_size: medium-sized; cdr3_nt: TGTGCCAGCAGCTTAGTAACAGGGTTAGATACGCAGTATTTT; cdr3_aa: CASSLVTGLDTQYF
d_call: TRBD2; j_call: TRBJ2-7; v_call: TRBV30; clone_size: -; cdr3_nt: TGTGCCTGGAGTTACACCGTGACTAGCGGACACTACGAGCAGTACTTC; cdr3_aa: CAWSYTVTSGHYEQYF
d_call: TRBD1; j_call: TRBJ2-7; v_call: TRBV2; clone_size: -; cdr3_nt: TGTGCCAGCAGGAGGGACAGGGCGGACGAGCAGTACTTC; cdr3_aa: CASRRDRADEQYF
d_call: TRBD2; j_call: TRBJ2-3; v_call: TRBV7-8; clone_size: -; cdr3_nt: TGTGCCAGCAGCTTAACTAGCGGGGTCCACACAGATACGCAGTATTTT; cdr3_aa: CASSLTSGVHTDTQYF
d_call: -; j_call: TRBJ2-4; v_call: TRBV27; clone_size: -; cdr3_nt: TGTGCCAGCAGTCGGGGGCAGGTTTCAAAAAACATTCAGTACTTC; cdr3_aa: CASSRGQVSKNIQYF
d_call: TRBD1; j_call: TRBJ1-5; v_call: TRBV28; clone_size: -; cdr3_nt: TGTGCCAGCAGGTGGGACAGGCCCTTCAATCAGCCCCAGCATTTT; cdr3_aa: CASRWDRPFNQPQHF
d_call: TRBD1; j_call: TRBJ1-1; v_call: TRBV30; clone_size: -; cdr3_nt: TGTGCCCGAACAGGGGGGGGCACTGAAGCTTTCTTT; cdr3_aa: CARTGGGTEAFF
d_call: TRBD2; j_call: TRBJ2-5; v_call: TRBV7-2; clone_size: -; cdr3_nt: TGTGCCAGCAGCTCCCCGGGACTAGCGGGGGGGAAGAGAGAGACCCAGTACTTC; cdr3_aa: CASSSPGLAGGKRETQYF
d_call: -; j_call: TRBJ2-2; v_call: TRBV4-2; clone_size: -; cdr3_nt: TGTGCCAGCAGCCAAGATGAGGAGAGGGGATATACCGGGGAGCTGTTTTTT; cdr3_aa: CASSQDEERGYTGELFF
d_call: TRBD1; j_call: TRBJ2-3; v_call: TRBV15; clone_size: -; cdr3_nt: TGTGCCACCAGAAACAGACAGGGCGCAGATACGCAGTATTTT; cdr3_aa: CATRNRQGADTQYF
d_call: -; j_call: TRBJ1-6; v_call: TRBV5-1; clone_size: few; cdr3_nt: TGCGCCAGCAGCCCGGACAGCTCCTATAATTCACCCCTCCACTTT; cdr3_aa: CASSPDSSYNSPLHF
d_call: -; j_call: TRBJ1-3; v_call: TRBV5-8; clone_size: -; cdr3_nt: TGTGCCAGCAGCTTGTATGTACCTGGAAACACCATATATTTT; cdr3_aa: CASSLYVPGNTIYF
d_call: -; j_call: TRBJ2-3; v_call: TRBV7-9; clone_size: -; cdr3_nt: TGTGCCAGCAGCATTGAACTCACAGATACGCAGTATTTT; cdr3_aa: CASSIELTDTQYF
d_call: TRBD1; j_call: TRBJ1-5; v_call: TRBV12-5; clone_size: -; cdr3_nt: TGTGCTAGTGGTTTGGACAGGGGGGAAATTAGCAATCAGCCCCAGCATTTT; cdr3_aa: CASGLDRGEISNQPQHF
d_call: TRBD1; j_call: TRBJ1-5; v_call: TRBV9; clone_size: -; cdr3_nt: TGTGCCAGCAGCGTAGGAGGGACAGGAAATCAGCCCCAGCATTTT; cdr3_aa: CASSVGGTGNQPQHF
d_call: -; j_call: TRBJ2-5; v_call: TRBV5-1; clone_size: -; cdr3_nt: TGCGCCAGCAGCTTGTTGGCAGACCAAGAGACCCAGTACTTC; cdr3_aa: CASSLLADQETQYF
d_call: -; j_call: TRBJ1-2; v_call: TRBV18; clone_size: -; cdr3_nt: TGTGCCAGCTCACCAGCAGGGGAGGGCGCCCCTCTATTGGGCTATGGCTACACCTTC; cdr3_aa: CASSPAGEGAPLLGYGYTF
d_call: -; j_call: TRBJ1-2; v_call: TRBV9; clone_size: -; cdr3_nt: TGTGCCAGCAGCCCCCCCAGAACGGCTTTAGGCTACACCTTC; cdr3_aa: CASSPPRTALGYTF